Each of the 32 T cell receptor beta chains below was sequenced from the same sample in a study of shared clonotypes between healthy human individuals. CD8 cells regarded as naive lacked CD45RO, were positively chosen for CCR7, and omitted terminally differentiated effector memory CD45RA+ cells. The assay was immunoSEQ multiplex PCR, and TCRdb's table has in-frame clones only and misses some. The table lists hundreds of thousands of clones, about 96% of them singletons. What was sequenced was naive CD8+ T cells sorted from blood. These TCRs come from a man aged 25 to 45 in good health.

In nucleotides, the CDR3 is TGTGCCAGCAGCTTTAGCGGGAGGCCCACAGATACGCAGTATTTT. As protein: CASSFSGRPTDTQYF. The V gene is TRBV7-2, the J gene TRBJ2-3; 10 bases map to TRBD2. CDR1 and CDR2 from the germline V gene are SGHTA and FQGNSA. V shed 3 bases, J shed 2 bases, and the junction held 2 bases outside the gene matches. This CDR3 spans 15 amino acids.

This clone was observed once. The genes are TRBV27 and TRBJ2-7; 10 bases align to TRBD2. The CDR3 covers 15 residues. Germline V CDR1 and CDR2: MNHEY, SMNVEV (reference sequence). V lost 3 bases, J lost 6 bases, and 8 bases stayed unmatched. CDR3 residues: CASSFGLAGDAEQYF. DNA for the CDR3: TGTGCCAGCAGTTTTGGCCTAGCGGGAGACGCCGAGCAGTACTTC.

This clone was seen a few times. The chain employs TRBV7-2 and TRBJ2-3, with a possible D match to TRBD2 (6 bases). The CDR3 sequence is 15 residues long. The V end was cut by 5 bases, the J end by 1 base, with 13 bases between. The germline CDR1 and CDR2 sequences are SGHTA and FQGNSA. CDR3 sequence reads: CASSPVVAGTDTQYF. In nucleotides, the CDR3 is TGTGCCAGCAGCCCCGTGGTAGCGGGCACAGATACGCAGTATTTT.

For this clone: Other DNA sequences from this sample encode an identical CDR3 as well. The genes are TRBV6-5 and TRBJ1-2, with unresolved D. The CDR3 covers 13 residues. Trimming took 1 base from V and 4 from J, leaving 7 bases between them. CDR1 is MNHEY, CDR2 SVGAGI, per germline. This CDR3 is CASSYYSSYGYTF. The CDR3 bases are TGTGCCAGCAGTTACTACAGCTCCTATGGCTACACCTTC.

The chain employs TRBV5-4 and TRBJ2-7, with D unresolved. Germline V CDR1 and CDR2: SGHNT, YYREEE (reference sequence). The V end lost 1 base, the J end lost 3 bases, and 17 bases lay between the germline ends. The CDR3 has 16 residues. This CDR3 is CASSLNSWRRDYEQYF. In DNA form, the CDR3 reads TGTGCCAGCAGCTTGAACTCTTGGCGGCGAGACTACGAGCAGTACTTC.

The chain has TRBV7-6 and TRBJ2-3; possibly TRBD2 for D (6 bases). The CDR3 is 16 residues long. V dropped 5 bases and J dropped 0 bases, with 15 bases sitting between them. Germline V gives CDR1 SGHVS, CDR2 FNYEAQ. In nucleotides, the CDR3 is TGTGCCAGCAGCCCAGGGACTCCTGTTAGCACAGATACGCAGTATTTT. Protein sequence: CASSPGTPVSTDTQYF.

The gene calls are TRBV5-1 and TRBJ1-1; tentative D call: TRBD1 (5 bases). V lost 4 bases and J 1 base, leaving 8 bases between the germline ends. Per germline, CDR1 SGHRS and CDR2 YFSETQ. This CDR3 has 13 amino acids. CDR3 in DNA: TGCGCCAGCAGCCCTACAGGGAACACTGAAGCTTTCTTT. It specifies CASSPTGNTEAFF.

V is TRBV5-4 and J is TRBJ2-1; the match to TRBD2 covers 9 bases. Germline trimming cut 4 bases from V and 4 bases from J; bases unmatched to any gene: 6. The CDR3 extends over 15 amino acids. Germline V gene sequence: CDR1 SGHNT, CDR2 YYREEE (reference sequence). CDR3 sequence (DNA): TGTGCCAGCAGCCCCGAGCGGGAGGCGTACAATGAGCAGTTCTTC. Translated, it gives CASSPEREAYNEQFF.

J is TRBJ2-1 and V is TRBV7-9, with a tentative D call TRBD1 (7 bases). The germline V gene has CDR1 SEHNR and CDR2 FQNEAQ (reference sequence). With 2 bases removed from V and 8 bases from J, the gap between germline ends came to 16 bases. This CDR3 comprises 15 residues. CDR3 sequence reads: CASSLPRGGGYEQFF. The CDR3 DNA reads TGTGCCAGCAGCTTACCACGAGGAGGGGGCTATGAGCAGTTCTTC. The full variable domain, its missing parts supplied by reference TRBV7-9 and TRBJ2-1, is DTGVSQNPRHKITKRGQNVTFRCDPISEHNRLYWYRQTLGQGPEFLTYFQNEAQLEKSRLLSDRFSAERPKGSFSTLEIQRTEQGDSAMYLCASSLPRGGGYEQFFGPGTRLTVL.

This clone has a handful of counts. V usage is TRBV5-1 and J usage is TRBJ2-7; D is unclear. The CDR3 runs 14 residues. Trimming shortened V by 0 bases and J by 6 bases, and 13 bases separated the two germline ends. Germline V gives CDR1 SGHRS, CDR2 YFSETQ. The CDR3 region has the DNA TGCGCCAGCAGCTTGGACTCGTTCGCTTCCGAGCAGTACTTC. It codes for CASSLDSFASEQYF.

The CDR3 DNA sequence: TGTGCCAGCAGTCCCCGGGTGGGACGTCCTCACAATGAGCAGTTCTTC. It is translated as CASSPRVGRPHNEQFF. The chain has TRBV27 and TRBJ2-1; D is possibly TRBD1 or TRBD2 (5 bases each). CDR1 is MNHEY and CDR2 is SMNVEV in the germline V gene (reference sequence). V was clipped by 5 bases and J by 5 bases, with 19 bases between them. This CDR3 contains 16 residues.

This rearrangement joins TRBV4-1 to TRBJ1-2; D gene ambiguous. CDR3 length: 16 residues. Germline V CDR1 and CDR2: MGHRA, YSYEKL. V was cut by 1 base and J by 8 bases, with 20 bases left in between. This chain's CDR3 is CASSQATTLETEGYTF. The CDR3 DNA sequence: TGCGCCAGCAGCCAAGCTACCACCTTAGAGACGGAAGGCTACACCTTC.

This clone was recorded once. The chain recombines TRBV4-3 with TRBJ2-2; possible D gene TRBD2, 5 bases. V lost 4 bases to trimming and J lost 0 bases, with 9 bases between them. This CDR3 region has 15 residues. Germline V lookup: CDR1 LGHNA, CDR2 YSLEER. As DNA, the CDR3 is TGCGCCAGCAGCCTCGGACTGGCGAACACCGGGGAGCTGTTTTTT. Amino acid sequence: CASSLGLANTGELFF.

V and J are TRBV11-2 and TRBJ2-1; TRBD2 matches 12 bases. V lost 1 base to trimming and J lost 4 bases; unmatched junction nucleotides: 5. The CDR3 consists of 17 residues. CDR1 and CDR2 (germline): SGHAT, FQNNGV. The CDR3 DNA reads TGTGCCAGCAGCTTAGGCCTAGCGGGAGGGGGATACAATGAGCAGTTCTTC. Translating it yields CASSLGLAGGGYNEQFF.

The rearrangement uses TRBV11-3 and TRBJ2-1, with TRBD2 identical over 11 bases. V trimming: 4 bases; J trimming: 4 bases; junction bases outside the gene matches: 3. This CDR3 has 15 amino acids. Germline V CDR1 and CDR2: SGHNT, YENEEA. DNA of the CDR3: TGTGCCAGCAGCTCGGGACTAGCGGAATACAATGAGCAGTTCTTC. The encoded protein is CASSSGLAEYNEQFF.

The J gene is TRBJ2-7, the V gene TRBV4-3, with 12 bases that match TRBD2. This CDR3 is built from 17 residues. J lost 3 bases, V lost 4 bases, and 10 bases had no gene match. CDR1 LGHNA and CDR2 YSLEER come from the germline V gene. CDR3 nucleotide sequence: TGCGCCAGCAGCCCTAGACTAGCGGGAGACCATCTCTACGAGCAGTACTTC. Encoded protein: CASSPRLAGDHLYEQYF.

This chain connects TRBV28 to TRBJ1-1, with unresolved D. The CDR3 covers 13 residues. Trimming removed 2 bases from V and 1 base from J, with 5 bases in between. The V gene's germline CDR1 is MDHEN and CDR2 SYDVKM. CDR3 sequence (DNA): TGTGCCAGCAGTTTAGACGAGAACACTGAAGCTTTCTTT. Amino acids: CASSLDENTEAFF. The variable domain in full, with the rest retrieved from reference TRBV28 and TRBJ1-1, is DVKVTQSSRYLVKRTGEKVFLECVQDMDHENMFWYRQDPGLGLRLIYFSYDVKMKEKGDIPEGYSVSREKKERFSLILESASTNQTSMYLCASSLDENTEAFFGQGTRLTVV.

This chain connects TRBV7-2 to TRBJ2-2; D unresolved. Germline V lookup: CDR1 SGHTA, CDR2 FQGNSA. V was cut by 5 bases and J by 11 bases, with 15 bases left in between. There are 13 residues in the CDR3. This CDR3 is CASSPLGRFELFF. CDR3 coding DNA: TGTGCCAGCAGCCCTCTCGGCCGGTTTGAGCTGTTTTTT.

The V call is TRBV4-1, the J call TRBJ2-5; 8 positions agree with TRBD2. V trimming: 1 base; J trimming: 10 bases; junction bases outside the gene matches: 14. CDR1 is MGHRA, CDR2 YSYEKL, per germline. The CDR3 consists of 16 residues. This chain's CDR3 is CASSQVPGLGQGNQYF. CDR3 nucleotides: TGCGCCAGCAGCCAAGTGCCGGGACTAGGCCAGGGGAACCAGTACTTC.

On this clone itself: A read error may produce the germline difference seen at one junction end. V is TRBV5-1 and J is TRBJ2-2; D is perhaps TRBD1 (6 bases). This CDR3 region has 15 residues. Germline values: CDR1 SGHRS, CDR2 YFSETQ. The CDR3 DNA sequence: TGCGCCAGCAGCTCTGGGACATCGCCCACCAGGGAGCTGTTTTTT. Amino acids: CASSSGTSPTRELFF.

The CDR3 DNA reads TGTGCCAGCAGTTTGGAACAGGCTACCTACGAGCAGTACTTC. Its protein is CASSLEQATYEQYF. The genes are TRBV28 and TRBJ2-7, with D maybe TRBD1 (5 bases). Trimming left V 3 bases short and J 2 bases short, with 11 bases between. The germline V gene has CDR1 MDHEN and CDR2 SYDVKM. The CDR3 has 14 amino acids.

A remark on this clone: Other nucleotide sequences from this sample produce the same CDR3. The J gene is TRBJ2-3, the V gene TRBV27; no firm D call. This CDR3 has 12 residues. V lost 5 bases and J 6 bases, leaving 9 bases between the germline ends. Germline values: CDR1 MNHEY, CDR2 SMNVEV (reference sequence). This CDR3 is CASSPLSDTQYF. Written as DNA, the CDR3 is TGTGCCAGCAGTCCCCTCTCGGATACGCAGTATTTT.

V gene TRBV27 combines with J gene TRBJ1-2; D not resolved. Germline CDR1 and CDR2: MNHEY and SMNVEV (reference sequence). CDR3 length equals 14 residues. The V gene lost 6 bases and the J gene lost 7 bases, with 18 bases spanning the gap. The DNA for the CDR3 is TGTGCCAGCAGGATTATCGGGATAGTGGGTGGCTACACCTTC. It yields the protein CASRIIGIVGGYTF.

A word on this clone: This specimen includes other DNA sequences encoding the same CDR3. CDR3 nucleotides: TGTGCCAGCAGCTTGGAATCAGGGTCCTACAATGAGCAGTTCTTC. Amino acids: CASSLESGSYNEQFF. The chain uses TRBV7-8 and TRBJ2-1, with D possibly being TRBD1 (5 bases). This CDR3 comprises 15 residues. Germline V gives CDR1 SGHVS, CDR2 FQNEAQ. V was shortened by 3 bases and J by 1 base, with 10 bases between the two germline ends.

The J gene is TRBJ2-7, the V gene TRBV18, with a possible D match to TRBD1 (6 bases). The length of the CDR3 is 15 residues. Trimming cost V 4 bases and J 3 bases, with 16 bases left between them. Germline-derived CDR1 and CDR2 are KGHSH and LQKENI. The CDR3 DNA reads TGTGCCAGCTCACATGCGCACAGGGTACTCTACGAGCAGTACTTC. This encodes CASSHAHRVLYEQYF.

The CDR3 sequence is CASSMDRGPYEQYF. The CDR3 DNA follows: TGTGCCAGCAGTATGGACAGGGGCCCCTACGAGCAGTACTTC. The J gene is TRBJ2-7, the V gene TRBV27; 9 nucleotides line up with TRBD1. CDR3 length: 14 amino acids. Germline CDR1 reads MNHEY; CDR2 reads SMNVEV (reference sequence). The J segment lost 2 bases and the V segment lost 5 bases, leaving 4 bases of the junction unmatched.

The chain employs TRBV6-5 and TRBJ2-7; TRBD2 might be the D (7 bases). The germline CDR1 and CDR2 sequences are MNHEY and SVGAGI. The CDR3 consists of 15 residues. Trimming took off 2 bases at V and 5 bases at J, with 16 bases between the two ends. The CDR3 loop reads CASSYVGQGRDEQYF. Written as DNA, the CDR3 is TGTGCCAGCAGTTACGTTGGGCAGGGGAGGGACGAGCAGTACTTC.

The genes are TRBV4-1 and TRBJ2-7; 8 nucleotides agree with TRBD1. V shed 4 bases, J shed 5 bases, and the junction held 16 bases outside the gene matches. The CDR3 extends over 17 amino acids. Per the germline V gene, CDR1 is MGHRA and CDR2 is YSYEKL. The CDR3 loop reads CASSPNGATGARHEQYF. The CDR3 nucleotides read TGCGCCAGCAGCCCCAACGGGGCGACAGGGGCTCGACACGAGCAGTACTTC.

The CDR3 DNA follows: TGCAGCGTCGACGGTGGGTCTAGCGGGAGTAACGAGCAGTACTTC. Its protein product is CSVDGGSSGSNEQYF. This chain joins TRBV29-1 and TRBJ2-7; 10 nucleotides align to TRBD2. This CDR3 region has 15 residues. The J segment lost 5 bases and the V segment lost 6 bases, leaving 13 bases of the junction unmatched. The germline V gene encodes CDR1 SQVTM and CDR2 ANQGSEA.

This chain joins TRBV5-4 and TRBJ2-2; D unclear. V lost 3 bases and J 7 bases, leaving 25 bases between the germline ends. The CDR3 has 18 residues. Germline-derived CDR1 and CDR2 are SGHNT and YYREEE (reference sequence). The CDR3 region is CASSSPHRTAYDGGELFF. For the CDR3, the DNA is TGTGCCAGCAGCTCTCCTCATCGTACAGCCTATGATGGCGGGGAGCTGTTTTTT.

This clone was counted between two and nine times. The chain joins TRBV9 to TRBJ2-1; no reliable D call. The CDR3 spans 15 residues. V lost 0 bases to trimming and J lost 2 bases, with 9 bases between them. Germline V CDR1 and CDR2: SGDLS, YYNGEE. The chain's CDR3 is CASSVDGGAYNEQFF. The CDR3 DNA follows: TGTGCCAGCAGCGTAGATGGTGGTGCCTACAATGAGCAGTTCTTC. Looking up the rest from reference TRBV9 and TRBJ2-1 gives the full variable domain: DSGVTQTPKHLITATGQRVTLRCSPRSGDLSVYWYQQSLDQGLQFLIQYYNGEERAKGNILERFSAQQFPDLHSELNLSSLELGDSALYFCASSVDGGAYNEQFFGPGTRLTVL.

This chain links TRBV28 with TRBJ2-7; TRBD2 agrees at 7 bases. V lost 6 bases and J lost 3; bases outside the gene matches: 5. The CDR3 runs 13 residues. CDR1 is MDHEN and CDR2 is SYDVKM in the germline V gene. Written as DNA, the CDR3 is TGTGCCAGCAGGGACTCTAGCGGCTACGAGCAGTACTTC. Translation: CASRDSSGYEQYF.